Following are 32 T cell receptor beta chains from one sample sequenced in a study of T cell changes during pregnancy in multiple sclerosis (dated by TCRdb to between 2018 and 2020). To prepare the library, the immunoSEQ multiplex PCR assay was applied. The source is immuneACCESS, and TCRdb retained only in-frame sequences with V and J called. Part of the clones is not carried over; for the studies checked, unresolved V genes explain less than half of this, and the remainder is unexplained. The sample records around 57,000 clones, 75% to 95% of which are singletons. The leading ten clones occupy 1% to 1.5% of the sample. Here the sequenced sample was peripheral blood, taken after pregnancy. The source of these receptors is a female donor in good health, enrolled as a control in a pregnancy study.

The J gene is TRBJ1-1, the V gene TRBV27, with 7 bases that match TRBD1. CDR3 size: 12 residues. Germline V gene sequence: CDR1 MNHEY, CDR2 SMNVEV (reference sequence). V lost 6 bases to trimming and J lost 5 bases; unmatched junction nucleotides: 3. The CDR3 loop reads CASSSGGTEAFF. The CDR3 DNA follows: TGTGCCAGCAGCTCAGGGGGTACTGAAGCTTTCTTT.

This clone showed up just once. This chain joins TRBV7-3 and TRBJ1-4; D perhaps matches TRBD1 (5 bases). The germline V gene has CDR1 SGHTA and CDR2 FQGTGA. Trimming removed 2 bases at V and 10 bases at J, with 14 bases between. This CDR3 has 14 amino acids. The CDR3 protein is CASSLEQVRGKLFF. In DNA form, the CDR3 reads TGTGCCAGCAGCTTAGAACAGGTCCGAGGAAAACTGTTTTTT. Together with reference TRBV7-3 and TRBJ1-4, the CDR3 gives the full variable domain: GAGVSQTPSNKVTEKGKYVELRCDPISGHTALYWYRQSLGQGPEFLIYFQGTGAADDSGLPNDRFFAVRPEGSVSTLKIQRTERGDSAVYLCASSLEQVRGKLFFGSGTQLSVL.

The chain has TRBV6-5 and TRBJ1-1; 7 nucleotides match TRBD1. Per the germline V gene, CDR1 is MNHEY and CDR2 is SVGAGI. The CDR3 is 15 amino acids. V lost 6 bases, J lost 0 bases, and 7 bases stayed unmatched. CDR3 sequence: CASSETGNMNTEAFF. The CDR3, as DNA: TGTGCCAGCAGCGAGACAGGGAACATGAACACTGAAGCTTTCTTT.

This chain joins TRBV29-1 and TRBJ1-1; D gene ambiguous. The CDR3 spans 12 residues. V lost 7 bases to trimming and J lost 1 base, with 10 bases between them. Germline V gene data show CDR1 as SQVTM and CDR2 as ANQGSEA. Written as DNA, the CDR3 is TGCAGCGGGTGTTGGGCGAACACTGAAGCTTTCTTT. It codes for CSGCWANTEAFF.

V usage is TRBV4-2 and J usage is TRBJ2-3, with D possibly matching TRBD2 (6 bases). V shed 1 base and J shed 2 bases, with 10 bases lying between them. Germline V gene data show CDR1 as LGHNA and CDR2 as YNFKEQ. This CDR3 contains 15 residues. CDR3 protein: CASSQGDSSTDTQYF. The CDR3 DNA reads TGTGCCAGCAGCCAAGGGGACTCTTCCACAGATACGCAGTATTTT.

This chain connects TRBV5-6 to TRBJ1-4; TRBD1 agrees at 7 bases. This CDR3 region has 14 residues. Germline CDR1 SGHDT, CDR2 YYEEEE. The V gene end was trimmed by 3 bases and the J gene end by 5 bases; junction bases not matched to a gene: 4. CDR3 loop: CASSWDRKNEKLFF. DNA for the CDR3: TGTGCCAGCAGCTGGGACAGAAAAAATGAAAAACTGTTTTTT.

The chain employs TRBV6-1 and TRBJ2-1, with TRBD1 matching 7 bases. Trimming at V came to 3 bases and at J to 9 bases, leaving 14 bases not matched to a gene. Germline CDR1 reads MNHNS; CDR2 reads SASEGT. CDR3 size: 16 residues. The CDR3 DNA reads as TGTGCCAGCAGTGAGGGACAGTGGAACGTCGTCCGTGAGCAGTTCTTC. Its protein product is CASSEGQWNVVREQFF.

The rearrangement uses TRBV30 and TRBJ1-6; no definite D call. V was shortened by 2 bases and J by 13 bases, with 12 bases between the two germline ends. The CDR3 is 12 residues long. Germline V CDR1 and CDR2: GTSNPN, SVGIG (reference sequence). The CDR3 DNA is TGTGCCTGGAGTCGGGAGATCTCGCCCCTCCACTTT. Amino acids: CAWSREISPLHF.

This chain joins TRBV30 and TRBJ2-3, with 10 bases that match TRBD2. V was pared by 1 base and J by 3 bases, with 4 bases of the junction left unmatched. Germline CDR1 reads GTSNPN; CDR2 reads SVGIG (reference sequence). The CDR3 consists of 15 residues. CDR3 residues: CAWSGVAGGTDTQYF. The DNA of the CDR3 is TGTGCCTGGAGTGGAGTAGCGGGGGGAACAGATACGCAGTATTTT.

V is TRBV15 and J is TRBJ1-1, with D possibly being TRBD1 (6 bases). CDR1 LNHNV and CDR2 YYDKDF come from the germline V gene (reference sequence). The CDR3 consists of 15 residues. The V and J ends lost 5 bases and 3 bases respectively, with 16 bases between them. The CDR3 DNA follows: TGTGCCACCAGCTCATGGAGAGGGGGGGACACTGAAGCTTTCTTT. Protein: CATSSWRGGDTEAFF.

The chain employs TRBV27 and TRBJ1-2; 8 bases align to TRBD1. The V segment lost 5 bases and the J segment 4 bases; nucleotides outside the gene matches: 6. This CDR3 contains 14 residues. CDR1 and CDR2 (germline): MNHEY, SMNVEV (reference sequence). The CDR3 region is CASSPGQGSYGYTF. CDR3 in DNA: TGTGCCAGCAGTCCCGGACAGGGTAGCTATGGCTACACCTTC.

CDR3 sequence: CAWSVHRGTYEQYF. As DNA, the CDR3 is TGTGCCTGGAGTGTACACAGGGGAACCTACGAGCAGTACTTC. The chain recombines TRBV30 with TRBJ2-7; TRBD1 matches at 7 bases. CDR1 and CDR2 from the germline V gene are GTSNPN and SVGIG (reference sequence). V shed 0 bases and J 2 bases; nucleotides not matched to a gene: 4. CDR3 length: 14 amino acids.

V is TRBV7-2 and J is TRBJ2-5, with 11 bases identical to TRBD2. Germline V CDR1 and CDR2: SGHTA, FQGNSA. V was clipped by 6 bases and J by 1 base; unmatched bases: 10. The length of the CDR3 is 17 residues. CDR3 sequence reads: CASSSTGTSGFQETQYF. CDR3 coding DNA: TGTGCCAGCAGTTCAACTGGGACTAGCGGATTCCAAGAGACCCAGTACTTC.

Comment on this clone: This specimen includes other DNA sequences encoding the same CDR3. This rearrangement joins TRBV20-1 to TRBJ1-1, with D hard to call. V was clipped by 3 bases and J by 1 base, with 3 bases between them. The V gene's germline CDR1 is DFQATT and CDR2 SNEGSKA (reference sequence). CDR3 length equals 11 residues. CDR3 in amino acids: CSASGNTEAFF. The CDR3 coding sequence is TGCAGTGCTAGCGGGAACACTGAAGCTTTCTTT.

This clone was recorded once. The chain is built from TRBV15 and TRBJ2-1; 9 bases are shared with TRBD2. Germline V gene lookup returns CDR1 LNHNV and CDR2 YYDKDF (reference sequence). The junction had 7 bases not matched to a gene; V was cut back by 6 bases and J by 7 bases. This CDR3 has 14 residues. The CDR3 here is CATSRGGAVNEQFF. The CDR3 DNA reads as TGTGCCACCAGTCGCGGGGGGGCGGTGAATGAGCAGTTCTTC. Looking up the rest from reference TRBV15 and TRBJ2-1 gives the full variable domain: DAMVIQNPRYQVTQFGKPVTLSCSQTLNHNVMYWYQQKSSQAPKLLFHYYDKDFNNEADTPDNFQSRRPNTSFCFLDIRSPGLGDTAMYLCATSRGGAVNEQFFGPGTRLTVL.

The J gene is TRBJ2-3, the V gene TRBV5-4; 9 bases are shared with TRBD2. Germline lookup yields CDR1 SGHNT and CDR2 YYREEE (reference sequence). This CDR3 comprises 17 residues. The V and J ends lost 0 bases and 6 bases, in that order; junction bases with no gene match: 11. The CDR3 loop reads CASSLEASGAGGDTQYF. CDR3 coding DNA: TGTGCCAGCAGCTTGGAGGCTAGCGGGGCGGGGGGGGATACGCAGTATTTT.

The chain links TRBV9 to TRBJ1-1; 11 nucleotides agree with TRBD1. The V gene end was trimmed by 3 bases and the J gene end by 7 bases; junction bases not matched to a gene: 5. The germline V gene has CDR1 SGDLS and CDR2 YYNGEE. CDR3 size: 14 residues. In DNA form, the CDR3 reads TGTGCCAGCAGCGGTACCGGGACAGGGGGTGAAGCTTTCTTT. It translates to CASSGTGTGGEAFF.

The gene calls are TRBV9 and TRBJ2-7, with 9 bases that match TRBD2. The CDR3 runs to 14 residues. The germline CDR1 and CDR2 sequences are SGDLS and YYNGEE. J lost 7 bases, V lost 0 bases, and 5 bases had no gene match. The CDR3 DNA reads TGTGCCAGCAGCGTAGGGGTAGCGGGGGTTGAGCAGTACTTC. This encodes CASSVGVAGVEQYF.

The chain carries TRBV5-5 and TRBJ1-1; perhaps TRBD1 as D (5 bases). V lost 4 bases and J lost 1, with 20 bases in between. CDR1 and CDR2 from the germline V gene are SGHKS and YYEKEE (reference sequence). The CDR3 spans 17 residues. In DNA, the CDR3 is TGTGCCAGCAGCCCCCCCTTAGGCCGACAGACGAACACTGAAGCTTTCTTT. Its translation is CASSPPLGRQTNTEAFF.

The rearrangement uses TRBV29-1 and TRBJ1-4; 10 bases line up with TRBD1. This CDR3 is 17 amino acids long. Germline V CDR1 and CDR2: SQVTM, ANQGSEA. With 6 bases clipped from V and 8 bases from J, the junction kept 18 bases outside the gene matches. The CDR3 loop is CSVGILPRDRGLEKLFF. The DNA for the CDR3 is TGCAGCGTCGGGATCCTGCCCCGGGACAGGGGACTAGAAAAACTGTTTTTT.

The chain joins TRBV7-2 to TRBJ1-4, with D possibly matching TRBD1 (6 bases). The CDR3 contains 15 residues. The germline V gene has CDR1 SGHTA and CDR2 FQGNSA. Trimming stripped 5 bases from V and 4 bases from J, with 14 bases between. CDR3 coding DNA: TGTGCCAGCAGCCACCAAGGACAGTTTAATGAAAAACTGTTTTTT. It is translated as CASSHQGQFNEKLFF.

This clone turned up a few times. The chain employs TRBV27 and TRBJ1-6; D unresolved. Germline V CDR1 and CDR2: MNHEY, SMNVEV (reference sequence). V gave up 8 bases and J gave up 6 bases, with 8 bases separating them. The CDR3 loop spans 12 amino acids. The chain's CDR3 is CASGLLNSPLHF. In DNA form, the CDR3 reads TGTGCCAGCGGACTGCTTAATTCACCCCTCCACTTT.

J is TRBJ2-6 and V is TRBV11-1, with D possibly TRBD1 on 5 matching bases. This CDR3 comprises 16 residues. Trimming left V 1 base short and J 3 bases short, with 10 bases between. The germline gives CDR1 SGHAT, CDR2 FQDESV (reference sequence). The CDR3 sequence: CASSLVTTGGANVLTF. For the CDR3, the DNA is TGTGCCAGCAGCTTAGTGACCACAGGTGGGGCCAACGTCCTGACTTTC. Looking up the rest from reference TRBV11-1 and TRBJ2-6 gives the full variable domain: EAEVAQSPRYKITEKSQAVAFWCDPISGHATLYWYRQILGQGPELLVQFQDESVVDDSQLPKDRFSAERLKGVDSTLKIQPAELGDSAMYLCASSLVTTGGANVLTFGAGSRLTVL.

The J gene is TRBJ2-3, the V gene TRBV11-2; 9 positions match TRBD1. The germline gives CDR1 SGHAT, CDR2 FQNNGV. J gave up 1 base and V 1 base, and 12 bases lay outside the gene matches. The CDR3 covers 19 residues. CDR3 amino acids: CASSLVGDRVVTGTDTQYF. The CDR3 nucleotides read TGTGCCAGCAGCTTAGTGGGGGACAGGGTGGTGACTGGCACAGATACGCAGTATTTT.

The rearrangement links TRBV30 to TRBJ1-1; the match to TRBD1 covers 7 bases. The junction had 5 bases not matched to a gene; V was cut back by 3 bases and J by 1 base. Germline CDR1 reads GTSNPN; CDR2 reads SVGIG (reference sequence). The CDR3 sequence is 14 residues long. The CDR3 DNA reads as TGTGCCTGGAGGACCGGGACAGCGAACACTGAAGCTTTCTTT. This encodes CAWRTGTANTEAFF.

This clone was recorded only once. The chain is built from TRBV6-1 and TRBJ2-2, with D possibly matching TRBD1 (6 bases). CDR3 length: 15 amino acids. Germline V gene lookup returns CDR1 MNHNS and CDR2 SASEGT. Trimming took 4 bases from V and 5 from J, leaving 14 bases between them. The CDR3 bases are TGTGCCAGCAGTGGGGGGCAGTCGATTACCGGGGAGCTGTTTTTT. Protein: CASSGGQSITGELFF.

V gene TRBV6-1 combines with J gene TRBJ2-7; the D is unclear. The CDR3 spans 11 residues. Trimming cost V 7 bases and J 5 bases, with 9 bases left between them. In germline, CDR1 is MNHNS, CDR2 SASEGT. Here the CDR3 reads CASMKQDEQYF. CDR3 DNA sequence: TGTGCCAGCATGAAGCAGGACGAGCAGTACTTC.

In DNA form, the CDR3 reads TGTGCCAGCAGTTTGAGTGGAGGGGACTATGGCTACACCTTC. It yields the protein CASSLSGGDYGYTF. The chain has TRBV27 and TRBJ1-2; D might be TRBD1 (5 bases). V was clipped by 3 bases and J by 3 bases, with 11 bases between them. The CDR3 has 14 residues. Per the germline V gene, CDR1 is MNHEY and CDR2 is SMNVEV (reference sequence).

V is TRBV4-3 and J is TRBJ2-3; TRBD2 is a possible D gene (7 bases). The length of the CDR3 is 16 residues. Germline V lookup: CDR1 LGHNA, CDR2 YSLEER. V was cut by 0 bases and J by 0 bases, with 10 bases left in between. The CDR3 nucleotides are TGCGCCAGCAGCCAAGAGCGGGGGCCAAGCACAGATACGCAGTATTTT. It encodes CASSQERGPSTDTQYF.

The V gene is TRBV25-1, the J gene TRBJ2-3; 9 nucleotides align to TRBD1. The V and J ends lost 7 bases and 5 bases, in that order; junction bases with no gene match: 7. This CDR3 region has 14 residues. Germline V gives CDR1 MGHDK, CDR2 SYGVNS. CDR3 region: CASTGTGSLDTQYF. The CDR3 DNA reads TGTGCCAGCACCGGGACAGGGAGTTTAGATACGCAGTATTTT.

This clone has a handful of counts. This chain links TRBV2 with TRBJ1-4, with TRBD1 as a possible D gene (6 bases). CDR3 size: 16 residues. Germline V gene sequence: CDR1 SNHLY, CDR2 FYNNEI. V was pared by 3 bases and J by 4 bases, with 15 bases between. CDR3 nucleotides: TGTGCCAGCAGTGAGGGGGCCCTACGGGGTAATGAAAAACTGTTTTTT. This encodes CASSEGALRGNEKLFF.

The rearrangement uses TRBV7-9 and TRBJ2-7, with D maybe TRBD2 (6 bases). The germline CDR1 and CDR2 sequences are SEHNR and FQNEAQ (reference sequence). V lost 6 bases to trimming and J lost 3 bases, with 12 bases between them. The CDR3 sequence is 13 residues long. CDR3 loop: CASRGLGGYEQYF. Here the CDR3 DNA reads TGTGCCAGCAGAGGACTGGGGGGCTACGAGCAGTACTTC.